Below, one TCR beta chain is given with its context. Its antigen remains unidentified. The tumor samples were collected prior to definitive surgery or chemotherapy. The sample belongs to a study of high-grade serous ovarian cancer treatment subgroups. Study-level points and caveats: Higher neoantigen levels went with greater TCR clonal relatedness.

Using immunoSEQ multiplex PCR, the repertoire was profiled, and TCRdb retains in-frame clones only, with some absent. The sample holds about 15,000 clones, 86% seen once. Per germline, CDR1 MNHNS and CDR2 SASEGT. Trimming took 2 bases from V and 4 from J, leaving 8 bases between them. The CDR3 sequence is 13 residues long. The sequencing sample was made of tumor tissue. The sequence came from a human donor with high-grade serous ovarian cancer. The rearrangement uses TRBV6-1 and TRBJ1-2; D is uncertain. The CDR3 nucleotides are TGTGCCAGCAGTGAAAGGATCATCTATGGCTACACCTTC. It specifies CASSERIIYGYTF.